This T cell receptor (beta chain) was sequenced in a study of T cells in Graves' hyperthyroidism and ophthalmopathy. RNA transcripts yielded amplified TCR beta CDR3 regions. HTBI primers were employed in a first-round RT-PCR of the TCR CDR3. TCRdb fed the multiplex PCR reads into MiXCR, producing one record per CDR3 protein. This table holds hundreds of thousands of distinct CDR3 sequences, less than 20% found once. CDR1 SGHAT and CDR2 FQNNGV come from the germline V gene. The CDR3 is 18 amino acids. Losses at the gene ends were 8 bases for V and 2 bases for J; bases not matched to a gene: 15. As regards this clonotype: A read error may be the cause here, since a much bigger clone is one base away.

This receptor was identified in a man between 40 and 49 years old with Graves' ophthalmopathy. Sequencing was performed on blood. The chain combines TRBV11-2 with TRBJ2-1, with 10 bases lining up with TRBD2. The CDR3 DNA sequence: TGTGCCAGCGGATACCCCCCTACCGGGACTAGCGCCTACAATGAGCAGTTCTTC. Amino acids: CASGYPPTGTSAYNEQFF.